The 8 T cell receptor beta chains in this list originate from one sample, sequenced in a study of response to subunit inactivated influenza vaccine. TCRdb reanalysed the RT-PCR reads using MiXCR and keeps one entry per CDR3 protein. The data hold 500,000 to 600,000 distinct CDR3 sequences, with approximately 15% observed a single time. The sample consisted of PBMCs from blood, taken roughly 12 days after vaccination. The receptors stem from a man aged 45-65 years who received an inactivated influenza vaccine.

This clonotype was detected once. The V and J genes are TRBV7-2 and TRBJ2-7; D is perhaps TRBD2 (6 bases). Germline values: CDR1 SGHTA, CDR2 FQGNSA. Trimming pared 0 bases from V and 0 bases from J, leaving 9 bases between. The CDR3 runs 15 residues. The CDR3 here is CASSLAGGNSYEQYV. CDR3 DNA: TGTGCCAGCAGCTTAGCGGGAGGTAACTCCTACGAGCAGTACGTC.

V gene TRBV12-3 or TRBV12-4 combines with J gene TRBJ2-7, with no clear D. V was cut by 5 bases and J by 2 bases, with 19 bases left in between. The CDR3 is 16 amino acids. CDR3: CASSLRIGPSPYEQYF. The CDR3 DNA reads TGTGCCAGCAGTCTCAGAATAGGACCGTCCCCCTACGAGCAGTACTTC.

This clonotype has more than one count but fewer than ten. This chain uses TRBV10-3 with TRBJ1-2, with no clear D. Germline CDR1 and CDR2: ENHRY and SYGVKD. CDR3 length: 13 amino acids. Deletions cut 2 bases from V and 2 bases from J, with 6 bases between. CDR3 nucleotides: TGTGCCATCAGTGAGGGCGAGAACTATGGCTACACCTTC. Translating it yields CAISEGENYGYTF.

This clonotype has ten or more counts. The chain employs TRBV4-1 and TRBJ1-4; D gene unclear. The CDR3 has 15 residues. The germline CDR1 and CDR2 sequences are MGHRA and YSYEKL. Between the trimmed V and J ends, which lost 1 base and 7 bases, there was a span of 13 bases. CDR3 loop: CASSQVGGLGEKLFF. The CDR3 bases are TGCGCCAGCAGCCAAGTGGGAGGGTTAGGTGAAAAACTGTTTTTT.

This clonotype occurred a few times. The chain employs TRBV18 and TRBJ2-1; 15 positions match TRBD2. The CDR3 consists of 15 residues. Trimming removed 3 bases from V and 14 bases from J; junction bases left unmatched: 8. Per the germline V gene, CDR1 is KGHSH and CDR2 is LQKENI. The CDR3 DNA reads TGTGCCAGCTCACCCGAAGGACTAGCGGGAGGGCCGAAGTTCTTC. This gives the protein CASSPEGLAGGPKFF.

This clonotype has just a few counts. The genes are TRBV6-2 or TRBV6-3 and TRBJ1-2, with unresolved D. The CDR3 spans 14 residues. The ends were cut back, 0 bases at V and 8 bases at J, with 13 bases in the middle. Germline CDR1 MNHEY, CDR2 SVGEGT. Here the CDR3 DNA reads TGTGCCAGCAGTTACTCTGGGCGCAACCTGGGCTACACCTTC. It translates to CASSYSGRNLGYTF.

The chain uses TRBV12-3 or TRBV12-4 and TRBJ2-3; TRBD2 aligns across 10 bases. This CDR3 spans 16 amino acids. Trimming removed 5 bases from V and 6 bases from J; junction bases left unmatched: 11. The DNA of the CDR3 is TGTGCCAGCAGTAGGAAAAGCGGGGGGGCCTACGATACGCAGTATTTT. Translating it yields CASSRKSGGAYDTQYF.

The V and J genes are TRBV6-2 or TRBV6-3 and TRBJ1-1; D is unclear. Deletions cut 3 bases from V and 0 bases from J, with 14 bases between. CDR1 MNHEY and CDR2 SVGEGT come from the germline V gene. The CDR3 loop spans 16 amino acids. The CDR3 DNA reads as TGTGCCAGCAGTTATGGTAGAGCAAGTCTGAACACTGAAGCTTTCTTT. This encodes CASSYGRASLNTEAFF.